This TCR beta chain was sequenced in a study of T cells expressing NK-cell markers. Study-wide background: The study drew TCR beta repertoires from sorted CD3+CD56+NKG2C+, CD3+CD56+NKG2C- and CD3+CD56-NKG2C+ T cells. Study-wide results and limits: Once again these clonotypes came out on top in the CD3+CD56-NKG2C+ fraction of a few donors.

Germline-derived CDR1 and CDR2 are DFQATT and SNEGSKA (reference sequence). The CDR3 runs to 16 residues. TCRdb re-called the 5' RACE reads and shows each CDR3 protein once, DNA omitted. The table counts about 460,000 distinct CDR3 sequences; around 1.4% lies in the top ten. On this clonotype: Antigen specificity is unknown.

The sequence was obtained from a woman between 45 and 65 years old in good health. The sample was blood T cells: a sorted CD56 or NKG2C T cell subset, CD4+ or CD8+ T cells, or bulk PBMC T cells (not recorded which). The rearrangement joins TRBV20-1 to TRBJ2-3; there is no DNA to check the TCRdb D call of TRBD1. The CDR3 spells CSASRGATRSTDTQYF.